The clone carrying this T cell receptor (beta chain) was picked up a small number of times. Its cognate antigen is unknown. Expressed TCRB transcripts were sequenced because the entire RNA isolate underwent reverse transcription. Around 4 million reads per sample were averaged for naive, central memory and regulatory samples. Sequencing was performed with immunoSEQ multiplex PCR; in TCRdb, only in-frame clones are kept and a portion is missing. The top ten clones hold 0.015% of a sample with more than 250,000 clones, over 12% of them seen once. These data originate in a study of beta chain features in type 1 diabetes. Overall study results and limits: Among patients with Type 1 diabetes, TCRB CDR3s were moderately but significantly shorter in every one of the four CD4+ subsets.

Sorting with CD45RO/CCR7/CD25/CD127/CD95/CD27 yielded naive, central memory, regulatory and stem-like memory CD4+ cells. Germline trimming cut 5 bases from V and 5 bases from J; bases unmatched to any gene: 14. The CDR3 runs to 16 residues. Germline CDR1 and CDR2: SGHTA and FQGNSA. The TCR comes from a young man with type 1 diabetes. The specimen was naive CD4+ T cells from blood. This chain connects TRBV7-2 to TRBJ2-7; 8 nucleotides agree with TRBD1. The CDR3 sequence is CASSLSSGGAPHEQYF. In nucleotides, the CDR3 is TGTGCCAGCAGCCTTAGTTCAGGGGGCGCGCCCCACGAGCAGTACTTC.